This TCR beta chain was obtained from a study of human thymus T cells. To note about this clone: Antigen: not known.

Only in-frame clones appear in the TCRdb table, and some are missing; sequencing was by immunoSEQ multiplex PCR. Of 35,000 to 45,000 clones in the sample, about 94% were seen once. Overall study results and limits: V and J genes seemed to be used with bias in thymic and blood repertoires.

Between the trimmed V and J ends, which lost 4 bases and 6 bases, there was a span of 13 bases. The CDR3 totals 14 residues. The germline V gene has CDR1 SGHDT and CDR2 YYEEEE. The rearrangement uses TRBV5-6 and TRBJ2-2; a weak D match, TRBD2 (6 bases). The TCR comes from a boy younger than two with a congenital heart defect but otherwise immunologically healthy. The sequenced sample consisted of blood. The CDR3 DNA is TGTGCCAGCAGCCTCGGGACTCCCCCCGGGGAGCTGTTTTTT. As protein: CASSLGTPPGELFF.